This entry is about one T cell receptor beta chain. Antigen: not known. The sample comes from a study of cytomegalovirus exposure and HLA in healthy donors. About the research overall: In a later analysis, the 90 to 150 validation repertoires were reported to have used the same platform as the roughly 700 first-cohort repertoires.

Study-wide findings and caveats: The study recorded 150 to 200 TCR beta chains that were cytomegalovirus-associated.

Profiled with immunoSEQ multiplex PCR; TCRdb holds only in-frame clones, not every one. This sample yields 71,000 or so clones, of which around 94% are seen a single time; roughly 2% belongs to the top ten. This CDR3 is built from 16 residues. The trim removed 1 base at V and 0 bases at J, leaving 4 bases unmatched. Germline CDR1 and CDR2: SGHNT and YENEEA. The rearrangement joins TRBV11-3 to TRBJ2-3; 7 nucleotides align to TRBD2. The sequencing sample was made of PBMCs. The sequence was obtained from a woman aged 18-29 years in good health and CMV-seronegative. Here the CDR3 reads CASSLAWEGSTDTQYF. CDR3 DNA: TGTGCCAGCAGCTTAGCCTGGGAGGGGAGCACAGATACGCAGTATTTT.